This entry features one T cell receptor (beta chain) sequence. Its cognate antigen is unknown. TCRdb analysed the RT-PCR reads with MiXCR anew, one entry per CDR3 protein. This sample has about 580,000 distinct CDR3 sequences; about 14% occur once, and the top ten carry over 8.5%. The trim removed 6 bases at V and 7 bases at J, leaving 8 bases unmatched. The CDR3 extends over 15 amino acids. In germline, CDR1 is SGHDT, CDR2 YYEEEE. The data are from a study of response to subunit inactivated influenza vaccine. Whole-study findings and limits: Each seasonal flu vaccination may recruit only limited new T cells, authors suggested.

Source: PBMCs from blood, taken approximately 12 days after vaccination. This chain links TRBV5-6 with TRBJ2-1; 12 nucleotides line up with TRBD2. The sequence derives from a man aged 50-60 years who received an inactivated influenza vaccine. DNA for the CDR3: TGTGCCAGCATCCTGGGACTAGCGGGTCGGAATGAGCAGTTCTTC. Residues: CASILGLAGRNEQFF.